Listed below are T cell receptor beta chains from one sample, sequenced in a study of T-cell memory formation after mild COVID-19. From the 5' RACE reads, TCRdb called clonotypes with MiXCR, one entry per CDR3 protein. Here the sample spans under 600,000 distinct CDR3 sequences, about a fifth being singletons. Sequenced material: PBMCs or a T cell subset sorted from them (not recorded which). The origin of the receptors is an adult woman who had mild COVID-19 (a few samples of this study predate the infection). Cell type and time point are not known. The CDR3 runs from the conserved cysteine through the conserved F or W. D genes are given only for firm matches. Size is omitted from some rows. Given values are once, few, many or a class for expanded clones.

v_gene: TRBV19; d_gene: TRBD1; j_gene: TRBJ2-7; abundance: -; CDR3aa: CASSTLRGTGQNEQYF; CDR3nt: TGTGCCAGTAGTACCCTCCGCGGGACAGGGCAAAACGAGCAGTACTTC
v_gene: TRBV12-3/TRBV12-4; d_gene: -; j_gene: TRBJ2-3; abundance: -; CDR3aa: CASTQLWDTQYF; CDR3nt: TGTGCCAGCACCCAATTATGGGATACGCAGTATTTT
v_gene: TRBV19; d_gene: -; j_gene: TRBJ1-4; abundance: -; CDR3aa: CASTQVAGKKLFF; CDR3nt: TGTGCCAGTACTCAGGTGGCGGGGAAAAAACTGTTTTTT
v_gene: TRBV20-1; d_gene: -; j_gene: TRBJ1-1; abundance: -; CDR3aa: CSARVPPSDIWRINVNTEAFF; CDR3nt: TGCAGTGCTAGAGTCCCACCCTCCGATATCTGGAGGATAAACGTGAACACTGAAGCTTTCTTT
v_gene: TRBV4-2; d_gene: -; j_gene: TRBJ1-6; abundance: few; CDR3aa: CASSRADSNSPLHF; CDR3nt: TGTGCCAGCAGCCGAGCGGACAGTAATTCACCCCTCCACTTT
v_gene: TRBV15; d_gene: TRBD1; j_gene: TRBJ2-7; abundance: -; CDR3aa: CATSRTGVHEQYF; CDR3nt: TGTGCCACCAGCAGGACAGGGGTCCACGAGCAGTACTTC
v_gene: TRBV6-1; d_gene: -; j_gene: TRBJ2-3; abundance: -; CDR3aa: CASSEYRADSTDTQYF; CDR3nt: TGTGCCAGCAGTGAATACCGGGCCGATTCCACAGATACGCAGTATTTT
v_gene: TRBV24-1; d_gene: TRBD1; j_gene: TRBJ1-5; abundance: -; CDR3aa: CATSQGDQPQHF; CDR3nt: TGTGCCACCAGTCAGGGGGATCAGCCCCAGCATTTT
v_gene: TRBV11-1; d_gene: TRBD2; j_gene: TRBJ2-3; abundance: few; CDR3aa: CASSHREGLQDTQYF; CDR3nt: TGTGCCAGCAGCCACCGGGAGGGCCTTCAAGATACGCAGTATTTT
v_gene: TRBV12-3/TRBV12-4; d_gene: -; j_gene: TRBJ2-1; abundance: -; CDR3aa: CASRTPGLARQFF; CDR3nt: TGTGCCAGCAGGACCCCGGGCCTGGCTAGGCAGTTCTTC
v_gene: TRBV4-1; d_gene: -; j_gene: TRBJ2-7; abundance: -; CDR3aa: CASSQEGGPTYEQYF; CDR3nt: TGCGCCAGCAGCCAAGAGGGGGGCCCTACCTACGAGCAGTACTTC
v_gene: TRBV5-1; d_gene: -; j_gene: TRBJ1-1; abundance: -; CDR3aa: CASSPFRGATTEAFF; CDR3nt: TGCGCCAGCAGCCCGTTTCGGGGGGCGACCACTGAAGCTTTCTTT
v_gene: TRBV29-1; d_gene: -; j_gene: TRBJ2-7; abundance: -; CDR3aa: CSVRVRTVTDSYEQYF; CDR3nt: TGCAGCGTTAGGGTAAGGACAGTTACAGACTCCTACGAGCAGTACTTC
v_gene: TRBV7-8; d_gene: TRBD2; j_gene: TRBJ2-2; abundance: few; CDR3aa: CASSLGGLAGNTGELFF; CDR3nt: TGTGCCAGCAGCTTAGGGGGACTAGCGGGTAACACCGGGGAGCTGTTTTTT